Listed here is a single T cell receptor (beta chain). Its antigen is unidentified. The CDR3 extends over 17 amino acids. The J segment lost 2 bases and the V segment lost 6 bases, leaving 9 bases of the junction unmatched. The data are from a study of regulatory T cells in long-lasting Graves disease. At the level of the study: Persistent cases were those of Graves' disease that involved over 5 years of antithyroid drugs with positive TSH receptor antibodies. General study points: With approximately 2,800 shared public clonotypes, persistent patients exceeded new patients, who shared about a thousand.

Building the TCR beta libraries relied on iRepertoire HTBI primers, and CDR3 regions underwent Arm-PCR. TCRdb fed the multiplex PCR reads into MiXCR, producing one record per CDR3 protein. The sample comprises about 470,000 distinct CDR3 sequences, roughly 20% of which are singletons, and roughly 8% rests with the top ten. Sample time point: persistent/refractory GD, antithyroid drugs over 5 years with positive TRAb. PBMC RNA served as the TCR library source. The receptor comes from a female donor with Graves disease. J is TRBJ2-6 and V is TRBV12-3 or TRBV12-4; 8 bases agree with TRBD2. Source: peripheral blood mononuclear cells (PBMCs), taken when the disease was refractory, from a patient treated with antithyroid drugs. The CDR3 bases are TGTGCCAGCAGGAAAACAGCGGGAGCACCTGGGGCCAACGTCCTGACTTTC. It codes for CASRKTAGAPGANVLTF.